The next 20 T cell receptor beta chains were all read from a single sample in a study of shared clonotypes between healthy human individuals. Method: immunoSEQ multiplex PCR; TCRdb's copy keeps in-frame clones and lacks some. The repertoire holds some 2,500,000 clones, with about 90% as singletons. The sequenced material came from naive CD4+ T cells from PBMCs. Subset: CD45RA+ positively selected. The receptors come from a man aged 18 to 35 in good health. Some clones in this sample may be carry-over from other donors' samples.

The chain links TRBV13 to TRBJ2-7; no firm D call. Trimming removed 5 bases from V and 5 bases from J, with 13 bases in between. The CDR3 covers 13 residues. Germline-derived CDR1 and CDR2 are PRHDT and FYEKMQ (reference sequence). The CDR3 protein is CASSDPLTHEQYF. CDR3 bases: TGTGCCAGCAGCGACCCCCTTACCCACGAGCAGTACTTC.

The chain carries TRBV5-1 and TRBJ1-2; a weak D match, TRBD1 (6 bases). Germline-derived CDR1 and CDR2 are SGHRS and YFSETQ. The CDR3 is 14 amino acids. With 4 bases removed from V and 2 bases from J, the gap between germline ends came to 12 bases. CDR3 protein: CASSQLTGNYGYTF. CDR3 bases: TGCGCCAGCAGCCAACTAACAGGGAACTATGGCTACACCTTC. Based on the CDR3 plus reference TRBV5-1 and TRBJ1-2, the full variable domain is KAGVTQTPRYLIKTRGQQVTLSCSPISGHRSVSWYQQTPGQGLQFLFEYFSETQRNKGNFPGRFSGRQFSNSRSEMNVSTLELGDSALYLCASSQLTGNYGYTFGSGTRLTVV.

A word on this clone: At the DNA level, this CDR3 is encoded by other sequences in the same sample as well. The chain employs TRBV7-2 and TRBJ1-1; D is perhaps TRBD1 (5 bases). CDR1 and CDR2 from the germline V gene are SGHTA and FQGNSA. This CDR3 has 15 residues. The ends were cut back, 0 bases at V and 0 bases at J, with 8 bases in the middle. Written as DNA, the CDR3 is TGTGCCAGCAGCTTAGCAGGGGTTTTGAACACTGAAGCTTTCTTT. It yields the protein CASSLAGVLNTEAFF.

This chain uses TRBV7-3 with TRBJ2-2; no reliable D call. Trimming pared 5 bases from V and 6 bases from J, leaving 13 bases between. The CDR3 extends over 14 amino acids. Germline loops: CDR1 SGHTA, CDR2 FQGTGA. The CDR3 nucleotides read TGTGCCAGCAGCCTGCTATTCGGGTCCGGGGAGCTGTTTTTT. It specifies CASSLLFGSGELFF.

The CDR3: CASSVDLQGVNTEAFF. The CDR3 DNA reads as TGTGCCAGCAGTGTTGACCTACAGGGTGTGAACACTGAAGCTTTCTTT. The V gene is TRBV6-1, the J gene TRBJ1-1; possibly TRBD1 for D (6 bases). V was pared by 4 bases and J by 0 bases, with 15 bases between. The germline V gene has CDR1 MNHNS and CDR2 SASEGT. The CDR3 covers 16 residues.

The gene calls are TRBV11-2 and TRBJ2-3; 8 nucleotides align to TRBD2. Trimming took 4 bases from V and 7 from J; bases not matched to a gene: 16. Germline V lookup: CDR1 SGHAT, CDR2 FQNNGV. The CDR3 spans 17 residues. The CDR3 reads CASSSQTSGALSYTQYF. Here the CDR3 DNA reads TGTGCCAGCAGCTCGCAAACTAGCGGAGCCTTGTCATATACGCAGTATTTT. Supplemented by reference TRBV11-2 and TRBJ2-3, the full variable domain reads EAGVAQSPRYKIIEKRQSVAFWCNPISGHATLYWYQQILGQGPKLLIQFQNNGVVDDSQLPKDRFSAERLKGVDSTLKIQPAKLEDSAVYLCASSSQTSGALSYTQYFGPGTRLTVL.

The chain carries TRBV5-4 and TRBJ2-1; 8 nucleotides agree with TRBD1. Trimming at V came to 4 bases and at J to 2 bases, leaving 8 bases not matched to a gene. The CDR3 has 16 residues. Germline V gene data show CDR1 as SGHNT and CDR2 as YYREEE (reference sequence). The CDR3 DNA follows: TGTGCCAGCAGCACCCGGACAGGGATGACCTACAATGAGCAGTTCTTC. This sequence encodes CASSTRTGMTYNEQFF. The full variable domain, rest sourced from reference TRBV5-4 and TRBJ2-1, is ETGVTQSPTHLIKTRGQQVTLRCSSQSGHNTVSWYQQALGQGPQFIFQYYREEENGRGNFPPRFSGLQFPNYSSELNVNALELDDSALYLCASSTRTGMTYNEQFFGPGTRLTVL.

This sequence joins TRBV7-9 and TRBJ2-3; D may match TRBD1 or TRBD2 (5 bases each). V shed 3 bases and J shed 1 base, with 17 bases lying between them. CDR1 SEHNR and CDR2 FQNEAQ come from the germline V gene (reference sequence). CDR3 size: 17 residues. CDR3 protein: CASSLRVLWGGTDTQYF. The CDR3 nucleotides read TGTGCCAGCAGCTTGAGGGTTCTTTGGGGCGGCACAGATACGCAGTATTTT.

The rearrangement joins TRBV28 to TRBJ1-3; perhaps TRBD1 as D (5 bases). Per germline, CDR1 MDHEN and CDR2 SYDVKM. This CDR3 contains 14 residues. V lost 9 bases to trimming and J lost 0 bases, with 12 bases between them. DNA for the CDR3: TGTGCCAGTTGGGACTACAACTCTGGAAACACCATATATTTT. This encodes CASWDYNSGNTIYF.

The rearrangement joins TRBV7-7 to TRBJ2-1; D is uncertain. The CDR3 loop spans 14 amino acids. Per the germline V gene, CDR1 is SSHAT and CDR2 is FNYEAQ (reference sequence). V gave up 3 bases and J gave up 0 bases, with 6 bases separating them. The CDR3 bases are TGTGCCAGCAGCTTGTCCGGCTCCTACAATGAGCAGTTCTTC. Amino acids: CASSLSGSYNEQFF.

The V gene is TRBV9, the J gene TRBJ1-2, with D tentatively TRBD1 (6 bases). The CDR3 is 15 residues long. Trimming pared 3 bases from V and 3 bases from J, leaving 15 bases between. The germline CDR1 and CDR2 sequences are SGDLS and YYNGEE. The CDR3 DNA follows: TGTGCCAGCAGCGCCGCGGGGGCGTTGGACTATGGCTACACCTTC. Its protein is CASSAAGALDYGYTF.

The chain couples TRBV11-3 to TRBJ2-2, with D perhaps TRBD2 (5 bases). Germline CDR1 and CDR2: SGHNT and YENEEA. V gave up 2 bases and J gave up 7 bases, with 11 bases separating them. The length of the CDR3 is 14 residues. The DNA of the CDR3 is TGTGCCAGCAGCTTACACCCGGCGGGCGGGGAGCTGTTTTTT. Its translation is CASSLHPAGGELFF.

This chain joins TRBV28 and TRBJ2-5; perhaps TRBD1 as D (5 bases). Trimming pared 5 bases from V and 5 bases from J, leaving 18 bases between. The CDR3 spans 15 residues. The germline V gene has CDR1 MDHEN and CDR2 SYDVKM. CDR3: CASSVYAGQGETQYF. The CDR3 DNA reads as TGTGCCAGCAGTGTTTATGCAGGGCAGGGCGAGACCCAGTACTTC.

This chain links TRBV29-1 with TRBJ2-3, with 9 nucleotides matching TRBD2. CDR1 is SQVTM and CDR2 is ANQGSEA in the germline V gene. V lost 1 base, J lost 5 bases, and 13 bases stayed unmatched. This CDR3 is 17 amino acids long. CDR3 region: CSVEGFAGGPLEDTQYF. The CDR3 bases are TGCAGCGTTGAAGGTTTCGCGGGAGGGCCATTGGAAGATACGCAGTATTTT.

This clone was detected only once. The chain employs TRBV7-9 and TRBJ2-1, with TRBD2 matching 8 bases. Per germline, CDR1 SEHNR and CDR2 FQNEAQ (reference sequence). The junction had 9 bases not matched to a gene; V was cut back by 10 bases and J by 4 bases. CDR3 length equals 14 residues. CDR3 region: CATPPGGSYNEQFF. For the CDR3, the DNA is TGTGCCACCCCTCCGGGGGGGTCTTACAATGAGCAGTTCTTC.

V gene TRBV10-3 combines with J gene TRBJ1-6, with D possibly being TRBD1 (6 bases). The CDR3 spans 15 residues. In germline, CDR1 is ENHRY, CDR2 SYGVKD. V was clipped by 6 bases and J by 7 bases, with 16 bases between them. The chain's CDR3 is CAISPTGQGNSPLHF. The DNA for the CDR3 is TGTGCCATCAGCCCGACGGGGCAGGGGAATTCACCCCTCCACTTT.

V and J are TRBV18 and TRBJ2-5; TRBD2 matches 12 bases. This CDR3 has 14 residues. V lost 2 bases to trimming and J lost 5 bases; unmatched junction nucleotides: 0. Germline CDR1 reads KGHSH; CDR2 reads LQKENI. CDR3 nucleotide sequence: TGTGCCAGCTCACCAACTAGCGGGGGGGAGACCCAGTACTTC. This translates into CASSPTSGGETQYF.

This clone has a single count. The chain joins TRBV2 to TRBJ1-3, with D maybe TRBD1 (6 bases). CDR1 is SNHLY, CDR2 FYNNEI, per germline. The CDR3 has 14 residues. The V gene lost 6 bases and the J gene lost 2 bases, with 11 bases spanning the gap. As DNA, the CDR3 is TGTGCCAGCAGGGACAGTTCTGCTGGAAACACCATATATTTT. Translated, it gives CASRDSSAGNTIYF.

The chain combines TRBV11-3 with TRBJ2-7, with 8 bases aligning to TRBD1. Germline assignment: CDR1 SGHNT and CDR2 YENEEA. V shed 1 base, J shed 6 bases, and the junction held 8 bases outside the gene matches. CDR3 length: 15 residues. The CDR3 reads CASSLGQGATSEQYF. CDR3 DNA: TGTGCCAGCAGCTTAGGGCAGGGGGCAACTTCCGAGCAGTACTTC. Drawing the rest from reference TRBV11-3 and TRBJ2-7, the complete variable domain is EAGVVQSPRYKIIEKKQPVAFWCNPISGHNTLYWYLQNLGQGPELLIRYENEEAVDDSQLPKDRFSAERLKGVDSTLKIQPAELGDSAVYLCASSLGQGATSEQYFGPGTRLTVT.

This chain connects TRBV7-8 to TRBJ2-7, with D uncertain. This CDR3 is built from 12 residues. Germline-derived CDR1 and CDR2 are SGHVS and FQNEAQ. V was trimmed by 1 base and J by 4 bases, leaving 5 bases between them. In DNA, the CDR3 is TGTGCCAGCAGCTTAGTCGGGTACGAGCAGTACTTC. Its protein is CASSLVGYEQYF.